This T cell receptor beta chain was identified in a study of blood T cell repertoires in COVID-19. In the authors' workflow: Amplification with reference gene primers provided the estimates of nucleated cell counts. Clones were read by immunoSEQ multiplex PCR, and TCRdb kept only the in-frame ones, dropping some. The DNA was the basis for D and trimming; V, J and clone size are from that table. The sample yields about 38,000 clones, approximately 86% seen once. The germline gives CDR1 WNHNN, CDR2 SYGVQD (reference sequence). J was trimmed by 12 bases and V by 10 bases; bases with no gene match: 12. The CDR3 has 14 residues.

The source of this sequence is a middle-aged man with active COVID-19. The genes are TRBV10-1 and TRBJ2-1; TRBD2 matches at 13 bases. The sequenced sample was peripheral blood. In DNA form, the CDR3 reads TGCGCCAACAAACTAGCGGGGGGGCCTCGGGTGCAGTTCTTC. Amino acids: CANKLAGGPRVQFF.